The 22 T cell receptor beta chains given below trace back to one sample, sequenced in a study of blood T cells in healthy people across ages. A second PCR, run for 7 to 11 cycles, used a sample-barcoded 5' primer plus a J-beta primer mix. TCRdb recomputed calls from the 5' RACE reads with MiXCR, one row per CDR3 protein. The repertoire has some 1.5 million distinct CDR3 sequences, 28% of them found once; the top ten carry about 7.7%. Sequencing used blood. These receptors were taken from a woman in her twenties or thirties in good health.

This clonotype was counted a few times. The chain links TRBV5-6 to TRBJ2-7; 8 bases are shared with TRBD1. Germline CDR1 reads SGHDT; CDR2 reads YYEEEE. The V and J ends lost 4 bases and 6 bases, in that order; junction bases with no gene match: 9. CDR3 length equals 14 residues. The CDR3 coding sequence is TGTGCCAGCAGCCCCGGGACAGGTCTTTCCGAGCAGTACTTC. Translating it yields CASSPGTGLSEQYF. The whole variable domain, filled in from reference TRBV5-6 and TRBJ2-7, reads DAGVTQSPTHLIKTRGQQVTLRCSPKSGHDTVSWYQQALGQGPQFIFQYYEEEERQRGNFPDRFSGHQFPNYSSELNVNALLLGDSALYLCASSPGTGLSEQYFGPGTRLTVT.

There are many counts of this clonotype. The V gene is TRBV29-1, the J gene TRBJ2-7; D is uncertain. Germline CDR1 is SQVTM and CDR2 is ANQGSEA. V was cut by 7 bases and J by 7 bases, with 17 bases left in between. The CDR3 has 12 residues. In DNA form, the CDR3 reads TGCAGCGCCTCGGTCGCGCTGGGGGAGCAGTACTTC. Amino acid sequence: CSASVALGEQYF.

The sample holds a few counts of this clonotype. The chain is built from TRBV5-1 and TRBJ2-5; 7 bases line up with TRBD2. The CDR3 is made up of 13 amino acids. J was trimmed by 4 bases and V by 10 bases; bases with no gene match: 10. Per the germline V gene, CDR1 is SGHRS and CDR2 is YFSETQ. CDR3 protein: CAGSTSLAETQYF. CDR3 bases: TGCGCCGGTTCGACTAGCCTAGCAGAGACCCAGTACTTC.

The genes are TRBV6-2 or TRBV6-3 and TRBJ2-6, with 11 bases lining up with TRBD2. The V gene's germline CDR1 is MNHEY and CDR2 SVGEGT. This CDR3 comprises 21 residues. V lost 0 bases and J lost 2; bases outside the gene matches: 12. CDR3 loop: CASSYSILITSGRTGANVLTF. The CDR3 DNA is TGTGCCAGCAGTTACTCGATCCTGATTACTAGCGGGAGAACTGGGGCCAACGTCCTGACTTTC.

The chain recombines TRBV20-1 with TRBJ1-5; 9 bases map to TRBD1. Looked up from germline, CDR1 is DFQATT and CDR2 is SNEGSKA (reference sequence). The CDR3 spans 15 residues. V was clipped by 1 base and J by 3 bases; unmatched bases: 4. CDR3 amino acids: CSARVGTGLNQPQHF. CDR3 DNA sequence: TGCAGTGCTAGAGTAGGGACAGGGCTCAATCAGCCCCAGCATTTT.

On this clonotype itself: Possible read error: a much larger clone is one base away. The chain uses TRBV12-3 or TRBV12-4 and TRBJ2-4; TRBD1 matches at 8 bases. The V and J ends lost 6 bases and 13 bases, in that order; junction bases with no gene match: 14. The CDR3 has 14 residues. The chain's CDR3 is CASSLDRAGTEQYF. For the CDR3, the DNA is TGTGCCAGCAGCCTGGACAGGGCCGGTACTGAGCAGTACTTC.

For this clonotype: This may stem from a read error, because a much larger clone lies one nucleotide away. The rearrangement uses TRBV10-3 and TRBJ2-7; 7 bases are shared with TRBD1. Per the germline V gene, CDR1 is ENHRY and CDR2 is SYGVKD. CDR3 length equals 14 residues. In DNA form, the CDR3 reads TGTGCCATCAGTGAACCGGGACAGTCGTACGCGCAGTACTTC. Translating gives CAISEPGQSYAQYF.

The table lists this clonotype with many counts. The chain recombines TRBV27 with TRBJ2-7; 8 nucleotides align to TRBD1. The CDR3 has 14 amino acids. Trimming took 7 bases from V and 2 from J; bases not matched to a gene: 7. The germline V gene has CDR1 MNHEY and CDR2 SMNVEV (reference sequence). This CDR3 is CASNGQGVTYEQYF. In DNA, the CDR3 is TGTGCCAGCAACGGACAGGGCGTGACCTACGAGCAGTACTTC.

This clonotype has ten or more counts. The chain employs TRBV9 and TRBJ2-5; possible D gene TRBD1, 7 bases. Germline V CDR1 and CDR2: SGDLS, YYNGEE. Trimming took off 2 bases at V and 2 bases at J, with 16 bases between the two ends. CDR3 length: 16 residues. The CDR3 nucleotides read TGTGCCAGCAGCGTGGGACGTTCAGGGGGGCAAGAGACCCAGTACTTC. It translates to CASSVGRSGGQETQYF.

This clonotype has ten or more counts. This chain connects TRBV7-6 to TRBJ2-1; 9 nucleotides agree with TRBD1. Germline loops: CDR1 SGHVS, CDR2 FNYEAQ. The CDR3 has 15 amino acids. The ends lost 1 base at V and 9 bases at J; junction bases unmatched: 7. The CDR3 sequence is CASSLGDRVGGEQFF. Written as DNA, the CDR3 is TGTGCCAGCAGCTTAGGGGACAGGGTCGGTGGTGAGCAGTTCTTC.

This clonotype was recorded a few times. J is TRBJ1-1 and V is TRBV6-5; maybe TRBD1 (5 bases). Germline-derived CDR1 and CDR2 are MNHEY and SVGAGI. Trimming cost V 2 bases and J 10 bases, with 11 bases left between them. This CDR3 has 12 amino acids. CDR3 residues: CASSYRGRGAFF. CDR3 DNA: TGTGCCAGCAGTTACAGAGGGAGGGGAGCTTTCTTT.

This clonotype was seen only a few times. A far larger clone is a single base away, which makes a read error likely. The chain links TRBV5-1 to TRBJ2-5; TRBD1 aligns across 7 bases. This CDR3 has 13 amino acids. V lost 4 bases, J lost 11 bases, and 11 bases stayed unmatched. Germline values: CDR1 SGHRS, CDR2 YFSETQ. For the CDR3, the DNA is TGCGCCAGCAGCCCAGGGACAGCCTACGGGCAGTACTTC. Translated, it gives CASSPGTAYGQYF.

The chain couples TRBV27 to TRBJ2-3; D is possibly TRBD1 (5 bases). Germline V gene lookup returns CDR1 MNHEY and CDR2 SMNVEV (reference sequence). Trimming removed 7 bases from V and 3 bases from J, with 14 bases in between. This CDR3 region has 14 residues. The CDR3 region has the DNA TGTGCCAGCAAGTTCAGGGTGTTGACAGATACGCAGTATTTT. Translated, it gives CASKFRVLTDTQYF.

The CDR3 DNA reads TGCAGTGCTAGAGCGCGGCCACTAGCGGGCCTCAATGAGCAGTTCTTC. It translates to CSARARPLAGLNEQFF. The chain has TRBV20-1 and TRBJ2-1, with 9 bases that match TRBD2. J was trimmed by 6 bases and V by 1 base; bases with no gene match: 10. CDR1 is DFQATT, CDR2 SNEGSKA, per germline (reference sequence). CDR3 length equals 16 residues.

V and J are TRBV7-2 and TRBJ2-3; D is undetermined. V was clipped by 5 bases and J by 6 bases, with 12 bases between them. CDR1 is SGHTA, CDR2 FQGNSA, per germline. This CDR3 spans 13 amino acids. Here the CDR3 DNA reads TGTGCCAGCAGCAAAATAGTTGCGGATACGCAGTATTTT. Protein: CASSKIVADTQYF.

This clonotype has a handful of counts. The chain links TRBV7-7 to TRBJ2-5; D is perhaps TRBD1 (6 bases). The CDR3 contains 15 residues. Germline assignment: CDR1 SSHAT and CDR2 FNYEAQ (reference sequence). Trimming took off 5 bases at V and 1 base at J, with 14 bases between the two ends. CDR3 sequence (DNA): TGTGCCAGCAGCCCATTTCAGGGGTCCCAAGAGACCCAGTACTTC. It translates to CASSPFQGSQETQYF.

The V and J genes are TRBV6-6 and TRBJ1-2; no clear D. This CDR3 has 14 residues. With 6 bases removed from V and 3 bases from J, the gap between germline ends came to 14 bases. Germline V CDR1 and CDR2: MNHNY, SVGAGI (reference sequence). CDR3 sequence: CASSPTDADYGYTF. CDR3 nucleotide sequence: TGTGCCAGCAGCCCCACAGACGCCGACTATGGCTACACCTTC.

This clonotype was observed at least ten times. The gene calls are TRBV5-1 and TRBJ2-6; D is perhaps TRBD1 or TRBD2 (5 bases each). This CDR3 has 14 amino acids. The germline V gene encodes CDR1 SGHRS and CDR2 YFSETQ. Trimming removed 5 bases from V and 2 bases from J, with 8 bases in between. The CDR3 region is CASRMGAGANVLTF. The CDR3 nucleotides read TGCGCCAGCAGGATGGGGGCTGGGGCCAACGTCCTGACTTTC.

The gene calls are TRBV4-3 and TRBJ1-2; D is uncertain. V was clipped by 2 bases and J by 3 bases, with 22 bases between them. Germline assignment: CDR1 LGHNA and CDR2 YSLEER. The CDR3 length is 18 residues. DNA for the CDR3: TGCGCCAGCAGCCAAAAAGTGGGAGGCGGACGGACCGACTATGGCTACACCTTC. Its protein is CASSQKVGGGRTDYGYTF.

The sample holds many counts of this clonotype. A read error may be the cause here, since a much bigger clone is one base away. The chain carries TRBV7-7 and TRBJ2-5; D remains unclear. There are 13 residues in the CDR3. Trimming stripped 2 bases from V and 11 bases from J, with 15 bases between. Germline V gene data show CDR1 as SSHAT and CDR2 as FNYEAQ (reference sequence). CDR3 protein: CASSLSPSGEQYF. CDR3 in DNA: TGTGCCAGCAGCTTATCACCATCCGGTGAGCAGTACTTC.

This clonotype was detected many times. The chain couples TRBV11-2 to TRBJ2-1; no reliable D call. This CDR3 is 15 amino acids long. Germline V gene lookup returns CDR1 SGHAT and CDR2 FQNNGV. Trimming shortened V by 5 bases and J by 0 bases, and 11 bases separated the two germline ends. The CDR3 coding sequence is TGTGCCAGCAGCCCCTCGGCGGCCTCCTACAATGAGCAGTTCTTC. It encodes CASSPSAASYNEQFF.

The chain joins TRBV27 to TRBJ1-2; 8 bases match TRBD1. J gave up 3 bases and V 4 bases, and 16 bases lay outside the gene matches. The CDR3 loop spans 18 amino acids. Germline CDR1 is MNHEY and CDR2 is SMNVEV (reference sequence). CDR3 sequence: CASSSLRQGQVPYYGYTF. The CDR3 coding sequence is TGTGCCAGCAGTTCCCTAAGGCAGGGACAGGTGCCCTACTATGGCTACACCTTC.